These 30 T cell receptor beta chains came from one sample sequenced in a study of blood T cell repertoires in COVID-19. The protocol was immunoSEQ multiplex PCR, while the TCRdb copy is restricted to in-frame clones and leaves out a portion. The sample includes 65,000 to 90,000 clones, 82% of them seen just once. Sample: peripheral blood. These receptors all come from a man in his sixties with acute or convalescent COVID-19.

The chain employs TRBV5-4 and TRBJ2-1; the D gene is possibly TRBD2 (5 bases). Trimming removed 0 bases at V and 7 bases at J, with 11 bases between. CDR1 SGHNT and CDR2 YYREEE come from the germline V gene (reference sequence). The CDR3 runs to 14 residues. CDR3 nucleotide sequence: TGTGCCAGCAGCTTGGGAGGGAGTGGTAATGAGCAGTTCTTC. Amino acids: CASSLGGSGNEQFF. The whole variable domain, filled in from reference TRBV5-4 and TRBJ2-1, reads ETGVTQSPTHLIKTRGQQVTLRCSSQSGHNTVSWYQQALGQGPQFIFQYYREEENGRGNFPPRFSGLQFPNYSSELNVNALELDDSALYLCASSLGGSGNEQFFGPGTRLTVL.

The rearrangement uses TRBV9 and TRBJ2-1; tentative D call: TRBD2 (5 bases). V was pared by 0 bases and J by 7 bases, with 14 bases between. This CDR3 contains 15 residues. The germline V gene encodes CDR1 SGDLS and CDR2 YYNGEE. The CDR3 DNA follows: TGTGCCAGCAGCGTAGGTTGGGGAGTAATAAATGAGCAGTTCTTC. Protein: CASSVGWGVINEQFF. Based on the CDR3 plus reference TRBV9 and TRBJ2-1, the full variable domain is DSGVTQTPKHLITATGQRVTLRCSPRSGDLSVYWYQQSLDQGLQFLIQYYNGEERAKGNILERFSAQQFPDLHSELNLSSLELGDSALYFCASSVGWGVINEQFFGPGTRLTVL.

This clone was found once. The chain links TRBV4-3 to TRBJ1-1; 7 positions match TRBD1. V was pared by 2 bases and J by 5 bases, with 2 bases of the junction left unmatched. This CDR3 has 13 residues. Germline CDR1 and CDR2: LGHNA and YSLEER. This chain's CDR3 is CASSQMDRTEAFF. CDR3 sequence (DNA): TGCGCCAGCAGCCAAATGGACAGGACTGAAGCTTTCTTT.

The rearrangement links TRBV5-4 to TRBJ1-1; D is possibly TRBD1 (6 bases). The CDR3 runs to 17 residues. Germline CDR1 is SGHNT and CDR2 is YYREEE (reference sequence). Trimming removed 4 bases at V and 5 bases at J, with 24 bases between. The CDR3 nucleotides read TGTGCCAGCAGCCCTGATAGGGGGATCAAGGGAAGGACTGAAGCTTTCTTT. Amino acids: CASSPDRGIKGRTEAFF.

The chain employs TRBV5-1 and TRBJ2-5, with D uncertain. Trimming took off 4 bases at V and 2 bases at J, with 9 bases between the two ends. CDR3 length: 13 residues. The V gene's germline CDR1 is SGHRS and CDR2 YFSETQ. As DNA, the CDR3 is TGCGCCAGCAGCCCCGCGAGACAAGAGACCCAGTACTTC. Its protein is CASSPARQETQYF.

The rearrangement uses TRBV7-8 and TRBJ2-2; D ambiguous. V was clipped by 1 base and J by 7 bases, with 7 bases between them. CDR1 is SGHVS and CDR2 is FQNEAQ in the germline V gene. CDR3 length: 13 amino acids. The CDR3 reads CASSLGIVGELFF. CDR3 bases: TGTGCCAGCAGCTTAGGTATAGTCGGGGAGCTGTTTTTT.

This chain links TRBV5-1 with TRBJ2-2; tentative D call: TRBD1 (6 bases). The CDR3 loop spans 15 amino acids. CDR1 and CDR2 from the germline V gene are SGHRS and YFSETQ. Trimming removed 0 bases from V and 4 bases from J, with 10 bases in between. The CDR3 DNA reads TGCGCCAGCAGCTTGGGACAGGCTACCACCGGGGAGCTGTTTTTT. Translated: CASSLGQATTGELFF.

V gene TRBV5-6 combines with J gene TRBJ2-1; 9 positions agree with TRBD2. This CDR3 contains 13 residues. The V and J ends lost 4 bases and 12 bases, in that order; junction bases with no gene match: 8. Germline-derived CDR1 and CDR2 are SGHDT and YYEEEE. CDR3 sequence (DNA): TGTGCCAGCAGCCTCCTTAGCGGGAGAGGGCAGTTCTTC. It translates to CASSLLSGRGQFF.

V is TRBV11-2 and J is TRBJ2-5; TRBD2 is a possible D gene (6 bases). CDR1 and CDR2 (germline): SGHAT, FQNNGV. The germline V and J ends were trimmed by 1 base and 1 base, with 7 bases remaining between them. The CDR3 consists of 14 residues. This CDR3 reads CASSLAGVQETQYF. CDR3 DNA: TGTGCCAGCAGCTTAGCGGGGGTCCAAGAGACCCAGTACTTC. The entire variable domain, with the rest obtained from reference TRBV11-2 and TRBJ2-5, is as follows: EAGVAQSPRYKIIEKRQSVAFWCNPISGHATLYWYQQILGQGPKLLIQFQNNGVVDDSQLPKDRFSAERLKGVDSTLKIQPAKLEDSAVYLCASSLAGVQETQYFGPGTRLLVL.

The chain couples TRBV29-1 to TRBJ1-1, with 7 bases aligning to TRBD1. The CDR3 is 12 residues long. Trimming cost V 7 bases and J 4 bases; bases outside gene matches: 6. Per the germline V gene, CDR1 is SQVTM and CDR2 is ANQGSEA. CDR3 protein: CSASTGTTEAFF. In DNA, the CDR3 is TGCAGCGCTTCGACAGGGACCACTGAAGCTTTCTTT.

This clone was observed a handful of times. The chain uses TRBV6-1 and TRBJ1-1; D not certain. Germline-derived CDR1 and CDR2 are MNHNS and SASEGT. This CDR3 contains 13 residues. V was clipped by 2 bases and J by 8 bases, with 12 bases between them. The CDR3 coding sequence is TGTGCCAGCAGTGAAACTGGGTCAGGCGAAGCTTTCTTT. It translates to CASSETGSGEAFF.

The CDR3 is CASSPQSVGAMTEAFF. The CDR3, as DNA: TGTGCCAGCAGCCCCCAATCTGTGGGGGCGATGACTGAAGCTTTCTTT. The chain combines TRBV7-3 with TRBJ1-1, with a tentative D call TRBD1 (6 bases). The ends were cut back, 5 bases at V and 5 bases at J, with 21 bases in the middle. The CDR3 covers 16 residues. Germline values: CDR1 SGHTA, CDR2 FQGTGA.

This rearrangement joins TRBV7-8 to TRBJ2-7, with 7 positions matching TRBD1. The germline V gene has CDR1 SGHVS and CDR2 FQNEAQ. The CDR3 contains 15 residues. V shed 5 bases, J shed 0 bases, and the junction held 7 bases outside the gene matches. CDR3 protein: CASSRNRDSSYEQYF. CDR3 coding DNA: TGTGCCAGCAGCCGCAATCGGGACAGCTCCTACGAGCAGTACTTC.

The genes are TRBV29-1 and TRBJ1-5; maybe TRBD1 (5 bases). The V end lost 6 bases, the J end lost 6 bases, and 15 bases lay between the germline ends. CDR1 and CDR2 (germline): SQVTM, ANQGSEA. CDR3 size: 13 residues. The CDR3 DNA sequence: TGCAGCGTCGGGCGGGGGGACGGTCAGCCCCAGCATTTT. Translating it yields CSVGRGDGQPQHF.

The count of this clone is one. The chain's CDR3 is CASSARTGWSSYEQYF. CDR3 nucleotide sequence: TGTGCCAGCAGCGCCCGCACCGGGTGGAGCTCCTACGAGCAGTACTTC. The chain joins TRBV7-2 to TRBJ2-7; no definite D call. The CDR3 spans 16 residues. Between the trimmed V and J ends, which lost 5 bases and 0 bases, there was a span of 17 bases. Germline V CDR1 and CDR2: SGHTA, FQGNSA.

The sample holds a few counts of this clone. V gene TRBV4-1 combines with J gene TRBJ2-2; 7 positions match TRBD2. CDR1 is MGHRA and CDR2 is YSYEKL in the germline V gene. The CDR3 is 18 amino acids. Trimming at V came to 4 bases and at J to 4 bases, leaving 15 bases not matched to a gene. CDR3 sequence reads: CASSPGTVGLVFTGELFF. The DNA of the CDR3 is TGCGCCAGCAGCCCCGGGACGGTCGGACTAGTTTTCACCGGGGAGCTGTTTTTT.

The chain uses TRBV5-1 and TRBJ2-2; TRBD1 matches at 7 bases. V dropped 6 bases and J dropped 2; count of bases not matched to a gene: 7. This CDR3 region has 15 residues. Germline values: CDR1 SGHRS, CDR2 YFSETQ. The DNA for the CDR3 is TGCGCCAGCAAGTCCGGGACAGTTAACACCGGGGAGCTGTTTTTT. Amino acids: CASKSGTVNTGELFF.

The genes are TRBV7-6 and TRBJ2-2, with a tentative D call TRBD2 (5 bases). Trimming pared 3 bases from V and 6 bases from J, leaving 14 bases between. Germline CDR1 and CDR2: SGHVS and FNYEAQ. This CDR3 comprises 15 residues. The CDR3 DNA sequence: TGTGCCAGCAGCTTTTTGGCGGGCGCCCCCGGGGAGCTGTTTTTT. Translation: CASSFLAGAPGELFF.

The rearrangement links TRBV28 to TRBJ2-2; 8 bases are shared with TRBD2. The germline CDR1 and CDR2 sequences are MDHEN and SYDVKM. The CDR3 is 14 residues long. The CDR3 region is CLVSSGANTGELFF. CDR3 bases: TGTTTAGTTAGTAGCGGGGCCAACACCGGGGAGCTGTTTTTT. The variable domain in full, completed from reference TRBV28 and TRBJ2-2, reads DVKVTQSSRYLVKRTGEKVFLECVQDMDHENMFWYRQDPGLGLRLIYFSYDVKMKEKGDIPEGYSVSREKKERFSLILESASTNQTSMYLCLVSSGANTGELFFGEGSRLTVL.

Only a few counts were recorded for this clone. This sequence joins TRBV7-9 and TRBJ2-5, with TRBD1 matching over 8 bases. V lost 1 base to trimming and J lost 5 bases; unmatched junction nucleotides: 9. CDR3 length equals 16 residues. Per the germline V gene, CDR1 is SEHNR and CDR2 is FQNEAQ (reference sequence). CDR3 DNA sequence: TGTGCCAGCAGCTTAGATCAGGGGGCCTTTTTCGAGACCCAGTACTTC. It codes for CASSLDQGAFFETQYF.

The chain joins TRBV12-3 or TRBV12-4 to TRBJ2-1, with a weak D call TRBD2 (6 bases). Trimming took off 6 bases at V and 9 bases at J, with 12 bases between the two ends. CDR3 size: 12 residues. CDR3 DNA: TGTGCCAGCAGCCGGAGGGGAAGTGAGCAGTTCTTC. It is translated as CASSRRGSEQFF.

The CDR3 DNA follows: TGTGCCAGCAGCTTGTCGGGGTGGACCGGGGAGCTGTTTTTT. This encodes CASSLSGWTGELFF. This chain joins TRBV5-4 and TRBJ2-2; maybe TRBD2 (5 bases). Germline V gene lookup returns CDR1 SGHNT and CDR2 YYREEE (reference sequence). V gave up 1 base and J gave up 5 bases, with 9 bases separating them. This CDR3 region has 14 residues.

J is TRBJ1-1 and V is TRBV6-1; 9 nucleotides agree with TRBD1. Trimming cost V 4 bases and J 0 bases; bases outside gene matches: 9. The CDR3 runs to 17 residues. Germline CDR1 reads MNHNS; CDR2 reads SASEGT. This CDR3 reads CASSGPGTGFLNTEAFF. The DNA for the CDR3 is TGTGCCAGCAGTGGCCCCGGGACAGGGTTTCTGAACACTGAAGCTTTCTTT.

The gene calls are TRBV5-4 and TRBJ2-1; tentatively, D is TRBD1 (6 bases). The germline V and J ends were trimmed by 0 bases and 2 bases, with 9 bases remaining between them. Germline V gene sequence: CDR1 SGHNT, CDR2 YYREEE (reference sequence). The CDR3 extends over 15 amino acids. CDR3 in DNA: TGTGCCAGCAGCTTGGAGGGACAACCCTACAATGAGCAGTTCTTC. Translation gives CASSLEGQPYNEQFF. Looking up the rest from reference TRBV5-4 and TRBJ2-1 gives the full variable domain: ETGVTQSPTHLIKTRGQQVTLRCSSQSGHNTVSWYQQALGQGPQFIFQYYREEENGRGNFPPRFSGLQFPNYSSELNVNALELDDSALYLCASSLEGQPYNEQFFGPGTRLTVL.

The J gene is TRBJ2-2, the V gene TRBV25-1; D gene unclear. V was clipped by 3 bases and J by 3 bases, with 8 bases between them. CDR3 length: 14 residues. Germline CDR1 is MGHDK and CDR2 is SYGVNS. The CDR3, as DNA: TGTGCCAGCAGTGAGCGGTCACACACCGGGGAGCTGTTTTTT. Residues: CASSERSHTGELFF. Variable domain in full (rest from reference TRBV25-1 and TRBJ2-2): EADIYQTPRYLVIGTGKKITLECSQTMGHDKMYWYQQDPGMELHLIHYSYGVNSTEKGDLSSESTVSRIRTEHFPLTLESARPSHTSQYLCASSERSHTGELFFGEGSRLTVL.

V is TRBV24-1 and J is TRBJ2-5; tentatively, D is TRBD2 (6 bases). Trimming shortened V by 2 bases and J by 1 base, and 10 bases separated the two germline ends. The CDR3 covers 15 residues. In germline, CDR1 is KGHDR, CDR2 SFDVKD. Written as DNA, the CDR3 is TGTGCCACCAGTGATTCCGGGAGAGTCCAAGAGACCCAGTACTTC. Protein: CATSDSGRVQETQYF.

This chain links TRBV27 with TRBJ1-2, with TRBD1 as a possible D gene (5 bases). CDR3 length: 15 residues. In germline, CDR1 is MNHEY, CDR2 SMNVEV (reference sequence). V was pared by 0 bases and J by 1 base, with 9 bases between. The CDR3, as DNA: TGTGCCAGCAGTTTATCGACAGAAGTTAACTATGGCTACACCTTC. It translates to CASSLSTEVNYGYTF.

Written as DNA, the CDR3 is TGTGCCAGCAGCCACTTCAGGGCCGGAAACACCATATATTTT. Translation: CASSHFRAGNTIYF. V is TRBV14 and J is TRBJ1-3, with a tentative D call TRBD1 (5 bases). Trimming took 3 bases from V and 4 from J, leaving 10 bases between them. Per germline, CDR1 SGHDN and CDR2 FVKESK. This CDR3 spans 14 amino acids.

This sequence joins TRBV27 and TRBJ1-5; D perhaps matches TRBD1 (6 bases). CDR3 size: 13 residues. V was trimmed by 8 bases and J by 1 base, leaving 9 bases between them. Germline V gene sequence: CDR1 MNHEY, CDR2 SMNVEV (reference sequence). The CDR3 loop reads CASSQGSNQPQHF. The DNA of the CDR3 is TGTGCCAGCTCACAGGGAAGCAATCAGCCCCAGCATTTT.

The V call is TRBV6-5, the J call TRBJ2-5; 8 bases match TRBD2. CDR3 length: 15 amino acids. Germline-derived CDR1 and CDR2 are MNHEY and SVGAGI. Losses at the gene ends were 6 bases for V and 4 bases for J; bases not matched to a gene: 10. The CDR3 sequence is CASRDPGGVVETQYF. The CDR3, as DNA: TGTGCCAGCAGGGACCCCGGGGGGGTGGTAGAGACCCAGTACTTC.